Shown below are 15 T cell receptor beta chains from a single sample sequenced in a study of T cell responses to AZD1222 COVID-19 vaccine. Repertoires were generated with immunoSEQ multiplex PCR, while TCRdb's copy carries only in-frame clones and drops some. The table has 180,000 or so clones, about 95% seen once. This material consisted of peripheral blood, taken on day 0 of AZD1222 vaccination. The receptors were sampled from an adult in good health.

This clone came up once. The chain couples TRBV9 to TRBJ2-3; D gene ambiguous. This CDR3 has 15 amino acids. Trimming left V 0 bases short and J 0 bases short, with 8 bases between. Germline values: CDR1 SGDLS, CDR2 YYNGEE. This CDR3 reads CASSVDLPSTDTQYF. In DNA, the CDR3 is TGTGCCAGCAGCGTAGATCTCCCTAGCACAGATACGCAGTATTTT.

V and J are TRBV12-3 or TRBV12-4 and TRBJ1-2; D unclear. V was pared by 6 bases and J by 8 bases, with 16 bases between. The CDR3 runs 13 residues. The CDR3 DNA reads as TGTGCCAGCAGCCCGGGGTTGGGTGGAGGCTACACCTTC. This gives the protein CASSPGLGGGYTF.

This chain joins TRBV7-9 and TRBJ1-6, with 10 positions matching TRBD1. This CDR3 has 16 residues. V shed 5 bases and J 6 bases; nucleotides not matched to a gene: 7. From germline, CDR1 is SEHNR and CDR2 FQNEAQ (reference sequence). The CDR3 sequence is CASSDTGQGVNSPLHF. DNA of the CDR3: TGTGCCAGCAGCGACACAGGACAGGGGGTTAATTCACCCCTCCACTTT.

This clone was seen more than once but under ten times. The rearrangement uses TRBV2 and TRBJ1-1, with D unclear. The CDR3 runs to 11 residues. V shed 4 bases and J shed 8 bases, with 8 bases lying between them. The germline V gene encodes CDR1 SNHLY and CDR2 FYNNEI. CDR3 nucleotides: TGTGCCAGCAGTGTGAAGGTGGAAGCTTTCTTT. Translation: CASSVKVEAFF.

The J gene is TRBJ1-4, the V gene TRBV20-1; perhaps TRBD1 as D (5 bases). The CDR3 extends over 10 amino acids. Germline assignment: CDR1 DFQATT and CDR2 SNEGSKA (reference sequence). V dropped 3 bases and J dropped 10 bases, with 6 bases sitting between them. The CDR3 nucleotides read TGCAGTGCTAGGGGGGGAAAACTGTTTTTT. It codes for CSARGGKLFF.

Here the CDR3 reads CASSDSSQAPGSPLHF. The CDR3 DNA reads as TGTGCCAGCAGTGACTCGTCCCAGGCTCCGGGTTCACCCCTCCACTTT. V usage is TRBV6-4 and J usage is TRBJ1-6, with D hard to call. CDR3 length equals 16 residues. V lost 0 bases and J 9 bases, leaving 15 bases between the germline ends. Germline V gene sequence: CDR1 MRHNA, CDR2 SNTAGT.

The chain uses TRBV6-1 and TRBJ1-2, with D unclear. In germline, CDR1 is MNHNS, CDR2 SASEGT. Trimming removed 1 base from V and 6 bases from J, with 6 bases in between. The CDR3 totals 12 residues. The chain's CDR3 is CASSEGRHGYTF. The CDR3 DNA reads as TGTGCCAGCAGTGAAGGGAGGCATGGCTACACCTTC.

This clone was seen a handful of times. The CDR3 reads CAWREPSGHLNYGYTF. In DNA, the CDR3 is TGTGCCTGGAGGGAACCGTCGGGACACTTAAACTATGGCTACACCTTC. V gene TRBV30 combines with J gene TRBJ1-2; TRBD1 might be the D (6 bases). Germline lookup yields CDR1 GTSNPN and CDR2 SVGIG (reference sequence). V was pared by 3 bases and J by 2 bases, with 19 bases between. The CDR3 sequence is 16 residues long. Full variable domain (remainder filled in from reference TRBV30 and TRBJ1-2): SQTIHQWPATLVQPVGSPLSLECTVEGTSNPNLYWYRQAAGRGLQLLFYSVGIGQISSEVPQNLSASRPQDRQFILSSKKLLLSDSGFYLCAWREPSGHLNYGYTFGSGTRLTVV.

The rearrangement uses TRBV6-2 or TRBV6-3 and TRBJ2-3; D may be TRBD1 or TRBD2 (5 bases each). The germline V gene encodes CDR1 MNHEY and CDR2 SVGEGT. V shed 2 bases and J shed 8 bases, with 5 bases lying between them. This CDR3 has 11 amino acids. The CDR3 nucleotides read TGTGCCAGCAGTTACGGGGGTACGCAGTATTTT. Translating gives CASSYGGTQYF.

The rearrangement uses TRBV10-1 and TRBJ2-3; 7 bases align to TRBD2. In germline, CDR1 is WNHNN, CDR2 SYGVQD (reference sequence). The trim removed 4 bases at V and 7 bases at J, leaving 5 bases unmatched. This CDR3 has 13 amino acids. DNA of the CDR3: TGCGCCAGCAGTGGAGCGGGAATAAATACGCAGTATTTT. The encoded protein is CASSGAGINTQYF.

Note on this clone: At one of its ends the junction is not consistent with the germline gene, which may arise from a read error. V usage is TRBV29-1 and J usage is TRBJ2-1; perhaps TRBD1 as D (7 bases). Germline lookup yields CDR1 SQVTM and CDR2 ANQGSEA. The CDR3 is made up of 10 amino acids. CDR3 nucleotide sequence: TGCAGCGTTGAGAGGCAGGGGGGAGTCTTC. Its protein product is CSVERQGGVF.

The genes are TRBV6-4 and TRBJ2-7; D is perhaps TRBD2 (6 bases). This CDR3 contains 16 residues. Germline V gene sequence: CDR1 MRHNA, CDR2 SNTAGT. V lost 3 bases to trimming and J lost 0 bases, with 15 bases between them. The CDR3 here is CASSEFGTLYSYEQYF. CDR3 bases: TGTGCCAGCAGTGAGTTCGGGACTCTCTACTCCTACGAGCAGTACTTC.

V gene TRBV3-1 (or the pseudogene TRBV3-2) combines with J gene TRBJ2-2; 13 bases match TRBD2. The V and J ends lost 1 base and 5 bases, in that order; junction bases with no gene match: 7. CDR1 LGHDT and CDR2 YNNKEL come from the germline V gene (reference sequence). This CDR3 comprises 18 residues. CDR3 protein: CASSQGTSGRVSTGELFF. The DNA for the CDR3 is TGTGCCAGCAGCCAAGGGACTAGCGGGAGAGTGTCAACCGGGGAGCTGTTTTTT.

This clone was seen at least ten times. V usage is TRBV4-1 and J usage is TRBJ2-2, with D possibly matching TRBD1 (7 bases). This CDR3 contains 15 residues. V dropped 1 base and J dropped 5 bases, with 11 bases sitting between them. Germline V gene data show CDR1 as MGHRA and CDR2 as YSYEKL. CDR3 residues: CASSQAGGRTGELFF. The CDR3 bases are TGCGCCAGCAGCCAAGCAGGGGGGAGGACCGGGGAGCTGTTTTTT.

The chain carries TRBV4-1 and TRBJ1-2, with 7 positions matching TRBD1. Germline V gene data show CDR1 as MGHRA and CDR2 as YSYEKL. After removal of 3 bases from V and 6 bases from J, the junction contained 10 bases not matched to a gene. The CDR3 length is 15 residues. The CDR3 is CASSHPKGDSHGYTF. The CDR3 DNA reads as TGCGCCAGCAGCCACCCTAAAGGGGACAGCCATGGCTACACCTTC.